Listed here are 22 T cell receptor beta chains from one sample, sequenced in a study of T cells in Graves' hyperthyroidism and ophthalmopathy. Template material for amplifying TCR beta CDR3 regions consisted of RNA transcripts. The HTBI set primed first-round TCR CDR3 RT-PCR. TCRdb ran MiXCR on the multiplex PCR reads and lists one entry per CDR3 protein. Seen here are hundreds of thousands of distinct CDR3 sequences, about 17% observed once, and the top ten hold just over 55%. What was sequenced was blood. The receptor source for this set is a woman aged 60-75 years with Graves' ophthalmopathy.

This clonotype was observed at least ten times. The CDR3 loop is CASSPHRRGPGYGYTF. The CDR3 region has the DNA TGTGCCAGCAGCCCGCACCGCAGGGGGCCGGGCTATGGCTACACCTTC. The chain has TRBV12-3 or TRBV12-4 and TRBJ1-2, with TRBD1 matching over 8 bases. V dropped 6 bases and J dropped 4; count of bases not matched to a gene: 13. This CDR3 is 16 amino acids long.

This clonotype has ten or more counts. As DNA, the CDR3 is TGCAGTGCTAGGGACGGCTCCTACAATGAGCAGTTCTTC. Amino acids: CSARDGSYNEQFF. This chain links TRBV20-1 with TRBJ2-1; D not resolved. V lost 3 bases and J lost 0, with 6 bases in between. In germline, CDR1 is DFQATT, CDR2 SNEGSKA (reference sequence). CDR3 size: 13 residues.

This clonotype came up many times. The chain couples TRBV7-2 to TRBJ2-7; 8 nucleotides align to TRBD1. The ends lost 1 base at V and 3 bases at J; junction bases unmatched: 5. The CDR3 is 15 residues long. Germline V CDR1 and CDR2: SGHTA, FQGNSA. The CDR3: CASSLVLGQGYEQYF. The CDR3 region has the DNA TGTGCCAGCAGCTTAGTCCTTGGACAGGGCTACGAGCAGTACTTC. The full variable domain, in which reference TRBV7-2 and TRBJ2-7 provide the parts outside the CDR3, is GAGVSQSPSNKVTEKGKDVELRCDPISGHTALYWYRQSLGQGLEFLIYFQGNSAPDKSGLPSDRFSAERTGGSVSTLTIQRTQQEDSAVYLCASSLVLGQGYEQYFGPGTRLTVT.

The chain joins TRBV6-1 to TRBJ1-5; 8 bases line up with TRBD1. V shed 6 bases, J shed 6 bases, and the junction held 7 bases outside the gene matches. CDR1 and CDR2 from the germline V gene are MNHNS and SASEGT. The CDR3 contains 14 residues. CDR3 sequence (DNA): TGTGCCAGCAGGATGGACAGGGAGCTTCAGCCCCAGCATTTT. Protein product: CASRMDRELQPQHF.

In regard to this clonotype: This clone may be a read error of a much larger clone one base away. The chain is built from TRBV5-1 and TRBJ1-1, with D tentatively TRBD1 (5 bases). Germline V lookup: CDR1 SGHRS, CDR2 YFSETQ. CDR3 length: 18 residues. CDR3 amino acids: CAISLGSGTPISGTEAFF. CDR3 nucleotide sequence: TGCGCCATCAGCTTGGGGTCGGGGACGCCTATTAGCGGGACTGAAGCTTTCTTT.

This clonotype appeared many times. The genes are TRBV29-1 and TRBJ2-1; 15 bases are a match to TRBD2. From germline, CDR1 is SQVTM and CDR2 ANQGSEA. This CDR3 is 15 amino acids long. Unmatched junction bases numbered 7, after V lost 5 bases and J lost 8 bases. This CDR3 reads CSVRTSGRAPYEQFF. Written as DNA, the CDR3 is TGCAGCGTTCGGACTAGCGGGAGGGCGCCGTATGAGCAGTTCTTC.

This clonotype was detected only a few times. This sequence joins TRBV20-1 and TRBJ1-2; D is perhaps TRBD1 (5 bases). Trimming took 1 base from V and 6 from J, leaving 12 bases between them. Germline V gene data show CDR1 as DFQATT and CDR2 as SNEGSKA (reference sequence). The CDR3 is 13 residues long. In DNA, the CDR3 is TGCAGTGCTAGAGTTGCAGGGTGGGATGGCTACACCTTC. Residues: CSARVAGWDGYTF.

As regards this clonotype: A much larger clone differs from this one at a single base, so this may be a read error. The V call is TRBV6-5, the J call TRBJ1-5, with D perhaps TRBD1 (5 bases). The CDR3 runs to 17 residues. Looked up from germline, CDR1 is MNHEY and CDR2 is SVGAGI. CDR3 nucleotide sequence: TGTGCCAGCATTTACCCTTGGCAGGACATTAGCAATCAGCCCCAGCATTTT. As protein: CASIYPWQDISNQPQHF.

This clonotype was counted only a few times. This chain joins TRBV20-1 and TRBJ2-2; 15 bases map to TRBD2. Per germline, CDR1 DFQATT and CDR2 SNEGSKA (reference sequence). After removal of 3 bases from V and 9 bases from J, the junction contained 11 bases not matched to a gene. This CDR3 is 17 amino acids long. The CDR3 region has the DNA TGCAGTGCTAGGGGGACTAGCGGGAGGCCCCTCGGACGGGAGCTGTTTTTT. Translation: CSARGTSGRPLGRELFF.

At least ten counts were recorded for this clonotype. V usage is TRBV10-3 and J usage is TRBJ1-2; possibly TRBD1 for D (5 bases). The V end was cut by 10 bases, the J end by 2 bases, with 17 bases between. CDR3 size: 14 residues. Germline values: CDR1 ENHRY, CDR2 SYGVKD. CDR3 nucleotides: TGTGCCACCAGGCAGGGCAGAACCAACTATGGCTACACCTTC. Amino acid sequence: CATRQGRTNYGYTF.

V and J are TRBV7-8 and TRBJ1-5, with 7 nucleotides matching TRBD1. Germline loops: CDR1 SGHVS, CDR2 FQNEAQ. This CDR3 comprises 17 residues. With 5 bases clipped from V and 2 bases from J, the junction kept 12 bases outside the gene matches. CDR3 nucleotide sequence: TGTGCCAGCAGCACCCGAGACAGGGAATTTGGCAATCAGCCCCAGCATTTT. Its translation: CASSTRDREFGNQPQHF.

This chain links TRBV20-1 with TRBJ2-7; D is possibly TRBD2 (7 bases). Germline V CDR1 and CDR2: DFQATT, SNEGSKA (reference sequence). V lost 1 base to trimming and J lost 1 base, with 11 bases between them. The CDR3 contains 14 residues. CDR3 region: CSARGGGPSYEQYF. In DNA, the CDR3 is TGCAGTGCTAGAGGCGGGGGCCCTTCCTACGAGCAGTACTTC.

This clonotype was observed a few times. The chain uses TRBV3-1 and TRBJ2-2; possibly TRBD1 for D (6 bases). Trimming took 7 bases from V and 6 from J, leaving 21 bases between them. Per the germline V gene, CDR1 is LGHDT and CDR2 is YNNKEL (reference sequence). This CDR3 has 16 amino acids. CDR3 nucleotides: TGTGCCAGCACCCAGATCTGGGGGCGGAAACCCGGGGAGCTGTTTTTT. Translated: CASTQIWGRKPGELFF.

There are many counts of this clonotype. The gene calls are TRBV7-2 and TRBJ2-7; possibly TRBD2 for D (5 bases). Trimming left V 0 bases short and J 7 bases short, with 16 bases between. Germline loops: CDR1 SGHTA, CDR2 FQGNSA. This CDR3 has 15 amino acids. The CDR3 DNA follows: TGTGCCAGCAGCTTAGCGCCCGAGGGTTCCTTAGAGCAGTACTTC. This codes for CASSLAPEGSLEQYF. The full variable domain, rest sourced from reference TRBV7-2 and TRBJ2-7, is GAGVSQSPSNKVTEKGKDVELRCDPISGHTALYWYRQSLGQGLEFLIYFQGNSAPDKSGLPSDRFSAERTGGSVSTLTIQRTQQEDSAVYLCASSLAPEGSLEQYFGPGTRLTVT.

The chain links TRBV6-1 to TRBJ2-2; 7 bases are a match to TRBD1. After removal of 6 bases from V and 6 bases from J, the junction contained 7 bases not matched to a gene. The CDR3 sequence is 14 residues long. Per germline, CDR1 MNHNS and CDR2 SASEGT. Here the CDR3 reads CASRPGTASGELFF. In DNA form, the CDR3 reads TGTGCCAGCAGACCCGGGACAGCGTCCGGGGAGCTGTTTTTT.

The gene calls are TRBV9 and TRBJ2-3; D may be TRBD2 (5 bases). Germline V lookup: CDR1 SGDLS, CDR2 YYNGEE. Trimming pared 2 bases from V and 4 bases from J, leaving 8 bases between. The CDR3 covers 13 residues. The chain's CDR3 is CASSVGVPDTQYF. The CDR3 DNA is TGTGCCAGCAGCGTGGGAGTACCAGATACGCAGTATTTT. The complete variable domain, with remaining parts taken from reference TRBV9 and TRBJ2-3, reads DSGVTQTPKHLITATGQRVTLRCSPRSGDLSVYWYQQSLDQGLQFLIQYYNGEERAKGNILERFSAQQFPDLHSELNLSSLELGDSALYFCASSVGVPDTQYFGPGTRLTVL.

This chain joins TRBV2 and TRBJ2-2; 10 bases map to TRBD1. The CDR3 sequence is 14 residues long. J was trimmed by 6 bases and V by 10 bases; bases with no gene match: 8. Looked up from germline, CDR1 is SNHLY and CDR2 is FYNNEI. CDR3 sequence reads: CATFSGQGSGELFF. The CDR3 DNA reads as TGTGCCACGTTCTCGGGACAGGGGTCCGGGGAGCTGTTTTTT.

The table lists this clonotype with many counts. J is TRBJ2-1 and V is TRBV7-2; the match to TRBD2 covers 12 bases. The germline V gene has CDR1 SGHTA and CDR2 FQGNSA. J gave up 7 bases and V 1 base, and 2 bases lay outside the gene matches. CDR3 size: 15 residues. Here the CDR3 DNA reads TGTGCCAGCAGCTTAGGACTAGCGGGAGTGAATGAGCAGTTCTTC. Encoded protein: CASSLGLAGVNEQFF.

This chain connects TRBV6-1 to TRBJ1-1; 8 positions match TRBD1. This CDR3 comprises 16 residues. In germline, CDR1 is MNHNS, CDR2 SASEGT. J was trimmed by 0 bases and V by 6 bases; bases with no gene match: 9. CDR3 DNA: TGTGCCAGCAGAGACGGGACAGGAACCATGAACACTGAAGCTTTCTTT. This translates into CASRDGTGTMNTEAFF.

A remark on this clonotype: At one end the junction does not follow the germline gene, possibly because of a read error. The chain has TRBV25-1 and TRBJ1-3; 7 bases are a match to TRBD1. This CDR3 is 14 amino acids long. Germline values: CDR1 MGHDK, CDR2 SYGVNS. DNA for the CDR3: TGTGCCAGCACTGAACAAACAACAGGGGACACCATATATTTT. This translates into CASTEQTTGDTIYF. The full variable domain, its missing parts supplied by reference TRBV25-1 and TRBJ1-3, is EADIYQTPRYLVIGTGKKITLECSQTMGHDKMYWYQQDPGMELHLIHYSYGVNSTEKGDLSSESTVSRIRTEHFPLTLESARPSHTSQYLCASTEQTTGDTIYFGEGSWLTVV.

Many counts were recorded for this clonotype. The chain uses TRBV5-1 and TRBJ1-4; D not resolved. The CDR3 totals 14 residues. V lost 1 base to trimming and J lost 8 bases, with 12 bases between them. Germline loops: CDR1 SGHRS, CDR2 YFSETQ. This CDR3 is CASSLTPPAEKLFF. For the CDR3, the DNA is TGCGCCAGCAGCTTGACCCCTCCGGCCGAAAAACTGTTTTTT.

V and J are TRBV20-1 and TRBJ2-4; 13 nucleotides agree with TRBD2. J gave up 13 bases and V 3 bases, and 15 bases lay outside the gene matches. From germline, CDR1 is DFQATT and CDR2 SNEGSKA (reference sequence). The CDR3 sequence is 16 residues long. As DNA, the CDR3 is TGCAGTGCTAGGGGGACTAGCGGGACTTCCTACAATGAGCAGTACTTC. It encodes CSARGTSGTSYNEQYF.